Detailed here is one TCR beta chain. What it binds is unknown. Stimulation used 10 ug/mL lysate from CMV-infected fibroblasts. CD40L/CD69 double-negative CD45RO-high memory CD4+ T cells were collected. Sequencing used immunoSEQ version 4 in survey mode. This table comes from immunoSEQ multiplex PCR, and its TCRdb copy is limited to in-frame clones, with some not included. This table holds under 60,000 clones, about 81% found once. The source of the sample is a study of persistence of HIV-infected CD4 T cells. This clonotype was sampled from an adult man with HIV who was CMV-seropositive. The source was CD4+ T cells sorted from PBMCs after approximately 19-hour stimulation, collected from a patient who received antiretroviral therapy.

CDR3 region: CASSQDGTVTYNEQFF. The CDR3 DNA reads as TGCGCCAGCAGCCAAGACGGGACAGTAACCTACAATGAGCAGTTCTTC. The chain joins TRBV4-3 to TRBJ2-1; 7 nucleotides match TRBD1. The J segment lost 2 bases and the V segment lost 0 bases, leaving 4 bases of the junction unmatched. The CDR3 spans 16 residues. Germline CDR1 is LGHNA and CDR2 is YSLEER.